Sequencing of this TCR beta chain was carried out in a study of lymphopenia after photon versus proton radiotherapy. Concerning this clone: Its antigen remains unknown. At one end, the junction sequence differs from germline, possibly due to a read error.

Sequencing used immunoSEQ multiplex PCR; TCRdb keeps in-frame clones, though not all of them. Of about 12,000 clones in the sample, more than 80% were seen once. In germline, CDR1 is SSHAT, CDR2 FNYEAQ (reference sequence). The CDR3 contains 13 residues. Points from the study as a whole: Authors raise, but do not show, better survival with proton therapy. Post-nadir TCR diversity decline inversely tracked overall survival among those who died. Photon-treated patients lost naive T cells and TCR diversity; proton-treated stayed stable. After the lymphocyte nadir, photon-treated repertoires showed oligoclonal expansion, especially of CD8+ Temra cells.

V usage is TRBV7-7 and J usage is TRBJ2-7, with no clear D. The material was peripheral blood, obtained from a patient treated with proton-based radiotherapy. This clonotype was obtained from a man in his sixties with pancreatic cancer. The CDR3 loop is CASSLGASYEQYF. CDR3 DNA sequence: TGTGCTAGCAGCTTGGGTGCTTCCTACGAGCAGTACTTC.